This entry lists 17 T cell receptor beta chains sequenced from one sample in a study of cytomegalovirus exposure and HLA in healthy donors. It was with 60 Vbeta and 13 Jbeta primers that the PCR ran. Generated by immunoSEQ multiplex PCR, the TCRdb table keeps only in-frame clones and is missing some. The repertoire holds approximately 150,000 clones, with about 75% as singletons. What was sequenced was PBMCs. Receptors were obtained from a man younger than 35 in good health and CMV-seropositive.

This chain links TRBV4-2 with TRBJ2-5, with 12 bases lining up with TRBD2. The CDR3 contains 16 residues. With 0 bases clipped from V and 2 bases from J, the junction kept 1 base outside the gene matches. Germline loops: CDR1 LGHNA, CDR2 YNFKEQ. CDR3: CASSQEGLAGQETQYF. DNA of the CDR3: TGTGCCAGCAGCCAAGAAGGACTAGCGGGACAAGAGACCCAGTACTTC.

This clone appeared once. V gene TRBV27 combines with J gene TRBJ1-5; tentatively, D is TRBD1 (5 bases). The ends were cut back, 3 bases at V and 0 bases at J, with 9 bases in the middle. CDR1 and CDR2 from the germline V gene are MNHEY and SMNVEV (reference sequence). This CDR3 contains 15 residues. The CDR3 is CASSFRGNSNQPQHF. As DNA, the CDR3 is TGTGCCAGCAGTTTTCGGGGGAATAGCAATCAGCCCCAGCATTTT.

The chain uses TRBV14 and TRBJ1-2; D call uncertain. This CDR3 is built from 13 residues. Germline CDR1 SGHDN, CDR2 FVKESK. V lost 1 base to trimming and J lost 6 bases, with 9 bases between them. The CDR3 here is CASSQVTRDGYTF. The CDR3 coding sequence is TGTGCCAGCAGCCAAGTAACGAGGGATGGCTACACCTTC.

The chain combines TRBV30 with TRBJ2-5; weak D call: TRBD1 (6 bases). V gave up 8 bases and J gave up 0 bases, with 19 bases separating them. CDR1 and CDR2 (germline): GTSNPN, SVGIG (reference sequence). This CDR3 region has 15 residues. The CDR3 bases are TGTGCCCTTTCGTGGACAGCATTAGACCAAGAGACCCAGTACTTC. This gives the protein CALSWTALDQETQYF.

There are a few counts of this clone. This chain links TRBV5-4 with TRBJ2-3; 9 bases match TRBD2. The junction had 3 bases not matched to a gene; V was cut back by 0 bases and J by 4 bases. The CDR3 has 15 amino acids. Germline lookup yields CDR1 SGHNT and CDR2 YYREEE (reference sequence). In DNA form, the CDR3 reads TGTGCCAGCAGCTTGGGGGGACTAGCCTCAGATACGCAGTATTTT. Translated: CASSLGGLASDTQYF. The complete variable domain, with remaining parts taken from reference TRBV5-4 and TRBJ2-3, reads ETGVTQSPTHLIKTRGQQVTLRCSSQSGHNTVSWYQQALGQGPQFIFQYYREEENGRGNFPPRFSGLQFPNYSSELNVNALELDDSALYLCASSLGGLASDTQYFGPGTRLTVL.

Written as DNA, the CDR3 is TGCGCCAGCAGCTTGGGTTCAGCGAGTTCCTACAATGAGCAGTTCTTC. This translates into CASSLGSASSYNEQFF. The chain is built from TRBV5-1 and TRBJ2-1; D is unclear. This CDR3 is built from 16 residues. Germline V lookup: CDR1 SGHRS, CDR2 YFSETQ. V was shortened by 0 bases and J by 1 base, with 11 bases between the two germline ends.

The V call is TRBV27, the J call TRBJ1-2, with unresolved D. The V gene's germline CDR1 is MNHEY and CDR2 SMNVEV (reference sequence). The CDR3 spans 14 residues. The V and J ends lost 3 bases and 8 bases respectively, with 16 bases between them. This CDR3 reads CASSFEGRAGGYTF. In nucleotides, the CDR3 is TGTGCCAGCAGTTTCGAGGGCCGCGCGGGCGGCTACACCTTC.

This chain uses TRBV2 with TRBJ2-5, with D perhaps TRBD1 (6 bases). The CDR3 spans 15 residues. Looked up from germline, CDR1 is SNHLY and CDR2 is FYNNEI. Between the trimmed V and J ends, which lost 3 bases and 4 bases, there was a span of 15 bases. The CDR3 is CASSERGGPGETQYF. As DNA, the CDR3 is TGTGCCAGCAGTGAGCGTGGGGGCCCCGGAGAGACCCAGTACTTC.

This clone has just one count. The V call is TRBV28, the J call TRBJ1-6; weak D call: TRBD1 (5 bases). This CDR3 comprises 14 residues. The V end was cut by 3 bases, the J end by 5 bases, with 8 bases between. In germline, CDR1 is MDHEN, CDR2 SYDVKM. CDR3 nucleotides: TGTGCCAGCAGTTTGAACAGGAATAATTCACCCCTCCACTTT. This encodes CASSLNRNNSPLHF.

The chain is built from TRBV12-2 and TRBJ1-4; no check of the table's D call, TRBD1, against the DNA was made. TRBV12-2 is a listed pseudogene. The CDR3 extends over 14 amino acids. DNA for the CDR3: TGTGCAAGTCGCCATCGACAGGGTGCTGAAAAACTGTTTTTT. Translation: CASRHRQGAEKLFF.

The rearrangement uses TRBV30 and TRBJ1-2; 7 nucleotides agree with TRBD1. This CDR3 has 15 residues. V lost 2 bases and J lost 7; bases outside the gene matches: 13. Germline V gene sequence: CDR1 GTSNPN, CDR2 SVGIG (reference sequence). This chain's CDR3 is CAWSMRGRLNFGYTF. Here the CDR3 DNA reads TGTGCCTGGAGTATGAGGGGGCGTTTAAATTTTGGCTACACCTTC.

The chain has TRBV28 and TRBJ2-7; a possible D gene is TRBD1 (5 bases). Trimming left V 6 bases short and J 4 bases short, with 19 bases between. Germline CDR1 MDHEN, CDR2 SYDVKM. The CDR3 loop spans 15 amino acids. Written as DNA, the CDR3 is TGTGCCAGCAGCCCCCCGGACACGCTACGATACGAGCAGTACTTC. This translates into CASSPPDTLRYEQYF.

The V and J genes are TRBV9 and TRBJ2-5; D call uncertain. CDR1 is SGDLS and CDR2 is YYNGEE in the germline V gene. Trimming pared 9 bases from V and 3 bases from J, leaving 21 bases between. The CDR3 runs to 15 residues. CDR3 coding DNA: TGTGCCAACCCCGCCGACTGCTTGGTAAAAGAGACCCAGTACTTC. Translating gives CANPADCLVKETQYF.

This chain uses TRBV5-1 with TRBJ1-1; 10 bases fit TRBD1. Per the germline V gene, CDR1 is SGHRS and CDR2 is YFSETQ. The trim removed 0 bases at V and 6 bases at J, leaving 2 bases unmatched. The CDR3 runs 14 residues. The CDR3 DNA sequence: TGCGCCAGCAGCTTGGAGGGACAGGGGTCTGAAGCTTTCTTT. This gives the protein CASSLEGQGSEAFF.

The V call is TRBV6-5, the J call TRBJ2-7; 9 bases map to TRBD1. This CDR3 contains 14 residues. The germline CDR1 and CDR2 sequences are MNHEY and SVGAGI. After removal of 4 bases from V and 0 bases from J, the junction contained 1 base not matched to a gene. The CDR3 region has the DNA TGTGCCAGCAGTTTGGACAGGGGCTCCTACGAGCAGTACTTC. Protein sequence: CASSLDRGSYEQYF.

There are a few counts of this clone. This chain links TRBV14 with TRBJ2-6, with 12 bases identical to TRBD1. Germline-derived CDR1 and CDR2 are SGHDN and FVKESK. The CDR3 covers 18 residues. V lost 8 bases to trimming and J lost 1 base; unmatched junction nucleotides: 9. The CDR3 DNA reads TGTGCCAGCTCCCAGGGACAGGGGGCTTTTTCTGGGGCCAACGTCCTGACTTTC. Translating gives CASSQGQGAFSGANVLTF.

This clone turned up a few times. This chain joins TRBV28 and TRBJ1-2; D is uncertain. The CDR3 is 16 residues long. Trimming pared 4 bases from V and 5 bases from J, leaving 20 bases between. CDR1 and CDR2 from the germline V gene are MDHEN and SYDVKM. CDR3 protein: CASSSLWEARVYGYTF. CDR3 bases: TGTGCCAGCAGTTCCCTTTGGGAGGCACGGGTTTATGGCTACACCTTC.